The clone carrying this TCR beta chain was observed a single time. What it binds is unknown. Sequenced with the Oncomine TCR Beta short-read assay was DNA taken from cultured CD4+ T cells. TCRdb re-called the PCR reads through MiXCR, storing one row per CDR3 protein. The data contain 15,000 to 20,000 distinct CDR3 sequences, around 48% of them singletons. J was trimmed by 5 bases and V by 2 bases; bases with no gene match: 8. The CDR3 totals 15 residues. The V gene's germline CDR1 is SGHTA and CDR2 FQGNSA. The data belong to a study of vaccination and CD4 T cells after COVID-19. Study-wide results and caveats: Convalescent patients showed a median approximately 83% of reactive clones that were seen only post-vaccination.

Sample treatment: approximately 9-day PBMC culture with coronavirus spike peptide pools or control peptides (ViraFEST assay). PBMCs, plated at roughly 2.2 million per well, were grown in the presence of 9.5 to 10 IU/ml IL-2 and 10 ug/ml peptide pools. Sequences were derived from CD4+ T cells from blood, cultured in vitro, sampled before SARS-CoV-2 vaccination. This receptor was obtained from a human donor who had recovered from COVID-19. The rearrangement joins TRBV7-2 to TRBJ2-5, with 7 bases identical to TRBD2. DNA for the CDR3: TGTGCCAGCAGCTTAAAAGCGGGGATCCGGGAGACCCAGTACTTC. This gives the protein CASSLKAGIRETQYF.